This is a list of T cell receptor beta chains from one sample in a study of T cell responses to AZD1222 COVID-19 vaccine. Here immunoSEQ multiplex PCR was the method, and the copy in TCRdb shows in-frame clones only, minus some. The sample holds roughly 150,000 clones, approximately 91% seen once. The sample was peripheral blood, taken 28 days after the second AZD1222 dose. All receptors come from an adult who received the AZD1222 COVID-19 vaccine. Both conserved end residues are trimmed from each CDR3. Fields, in order: CDR3 length, J gene, V gene, CDR3 protein.

15 TRBJ1-2 TRBV29-1 SVGGGRQGHVSSGYT
12 TRBJ2-1 TRBV3-1/TRBV3-2 ASSPYVSYNEQF
10 TRBJ1-2 TRBV10-3 ATRGSEDGYT
11 TRBJ1-6 TRBV3-1/TRBV3-2 ASSLDKNSPLH
13 TRBJ1-3 TRBV4-2 ASSQDGNDRVTIY
12 TRBJ1-5 TRBV27 ASSLRQGDQPQH
10 TRBJ1-2 TRBV6-1 ASSDLGYGYT
12 TRBJ1-2 TRBV6-5 ASKPPDREYGYT
11 TRBJ2-1 TRBV6-6 ASSLAGDNEQF
12 TRBJ1-5 TRBV30 AWGTGTSHQPQH
14 TRBJ2-1 TRBV27 ASSLVPESSYNEQF
14 TRBJ2-7 TRBV13 ASSLLREGLSYEQY
11 TRBJ1-1 TRBV2 ASSDDLNTEAF